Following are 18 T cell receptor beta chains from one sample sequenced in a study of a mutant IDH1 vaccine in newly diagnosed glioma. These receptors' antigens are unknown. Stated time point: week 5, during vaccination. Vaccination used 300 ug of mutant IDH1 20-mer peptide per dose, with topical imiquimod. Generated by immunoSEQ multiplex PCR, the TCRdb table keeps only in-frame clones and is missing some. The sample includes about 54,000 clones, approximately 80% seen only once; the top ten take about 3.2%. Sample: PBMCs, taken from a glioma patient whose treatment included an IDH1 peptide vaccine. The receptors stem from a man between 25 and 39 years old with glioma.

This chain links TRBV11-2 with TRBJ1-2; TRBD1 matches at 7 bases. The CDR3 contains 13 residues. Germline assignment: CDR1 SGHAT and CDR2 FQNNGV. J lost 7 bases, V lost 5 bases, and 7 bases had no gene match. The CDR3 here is CASSLEGAGGYTF. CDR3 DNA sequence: TGTGCCAGCAGCCTCGAGGGGGCGGGTGGCTACACCTTC.

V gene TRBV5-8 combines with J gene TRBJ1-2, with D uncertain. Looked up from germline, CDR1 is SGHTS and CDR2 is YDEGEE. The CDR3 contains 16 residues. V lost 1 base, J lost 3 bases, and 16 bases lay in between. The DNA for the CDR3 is TGTGCCAGCAGCTTGTACGGCAGCCAGACCTACTATGGCTACACCTTC. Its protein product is CASSLYGSQTYYGYTF.

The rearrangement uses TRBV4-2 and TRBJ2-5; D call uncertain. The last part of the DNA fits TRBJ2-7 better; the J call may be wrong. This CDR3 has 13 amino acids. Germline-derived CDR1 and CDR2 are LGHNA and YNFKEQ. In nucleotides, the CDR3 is TGTGCCAGCAGCCAAGATATGGGTTTCGAGCAGTACTTC. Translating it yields CASSQDMGFEQYF.

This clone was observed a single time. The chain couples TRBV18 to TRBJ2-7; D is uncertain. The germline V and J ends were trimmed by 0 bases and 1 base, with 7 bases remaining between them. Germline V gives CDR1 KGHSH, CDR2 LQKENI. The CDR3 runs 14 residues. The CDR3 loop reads CASSPPASSYEQYF. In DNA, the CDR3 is TGTGCCAGCTCACCACCGGCCAGTTCCTACGAGCAGTACTTC.

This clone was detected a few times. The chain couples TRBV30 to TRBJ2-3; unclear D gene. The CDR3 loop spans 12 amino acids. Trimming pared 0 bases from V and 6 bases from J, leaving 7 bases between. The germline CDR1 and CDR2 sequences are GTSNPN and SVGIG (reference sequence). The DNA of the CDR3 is TGTGCCTGGAGTGTCCGTTACGATACGCAGTATTTT. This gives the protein CAWSVRYDTQYF.

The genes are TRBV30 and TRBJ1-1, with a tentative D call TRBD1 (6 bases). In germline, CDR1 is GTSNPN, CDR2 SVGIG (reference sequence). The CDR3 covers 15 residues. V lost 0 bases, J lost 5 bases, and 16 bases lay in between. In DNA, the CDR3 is TGTGCCTGGAGTGTACCGCAGGGGAGCTGGACTGAAGCTTTCTTT. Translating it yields CAWSVPQGSWTEAFF.

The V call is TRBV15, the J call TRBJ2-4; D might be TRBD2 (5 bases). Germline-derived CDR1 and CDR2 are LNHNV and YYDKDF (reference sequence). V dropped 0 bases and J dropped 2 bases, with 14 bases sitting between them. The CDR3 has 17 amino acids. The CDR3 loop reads CATSRDYRETSKNIQYF. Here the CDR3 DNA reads TGTGCCACCAGCAGAGATTATAGGGAGACGTCCAAAAACATTCAGTACTTC.

The CDR3 loop reads CASSLEPNSPLHF. CDR3 sequence (DNA): TGTGCCAGCAGCTTAGAGCCCAATTCACCCCTCCACTTT. The V and J genes are TRBV7-2 and TRBJ1-6, with no clear D. Trimming pared 1 base from V and 7 bases from J, leaving 5 bases between. CDR3 length equals 13 residues. Germline CDR1 reads SGHTA; CDR2 reads FQGNSA.

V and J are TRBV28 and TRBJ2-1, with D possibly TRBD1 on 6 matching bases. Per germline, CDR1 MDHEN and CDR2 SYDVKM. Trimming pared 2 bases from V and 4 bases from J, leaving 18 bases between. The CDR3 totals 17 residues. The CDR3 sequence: CASSLGGRGEYYNEQFF. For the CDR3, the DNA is TGTGCCAGCAGTTTAGGCGGCAGGGGAGAGTATTACAATGAGCAGTTCTTC.

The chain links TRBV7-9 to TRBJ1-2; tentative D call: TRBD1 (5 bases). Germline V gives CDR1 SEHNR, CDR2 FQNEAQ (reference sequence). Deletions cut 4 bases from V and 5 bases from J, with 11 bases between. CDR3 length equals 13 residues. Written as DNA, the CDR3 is TGTGCCAGCAGCTCGGGACCGCGATATGGCTACACCTTC. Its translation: CASSSGPRYGYTF.

CDR3 in DNA: TGTGCCAGCAGCCTGACAGCTAATAGCAATCAGCCCCAGCATTTT. It specifies CASSLTANSNQPQHF. The chain is built from TRBV11-2 and TRBJ1-5, with D perhaps TRBD1 (5 bases). Trimming shortened V by 5 bases and J by 0 bases, and 11 bases separated the two germline ends. The V gene's germline CDR1 is SGHAT and CDR2 FQNNGV. The CDR3 sequence is 15 residues long.

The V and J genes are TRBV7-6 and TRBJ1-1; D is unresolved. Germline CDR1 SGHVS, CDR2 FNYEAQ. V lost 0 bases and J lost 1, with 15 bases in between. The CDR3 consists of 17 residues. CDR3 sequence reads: CASSLAIDPAANTEAFF. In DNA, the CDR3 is TGTGCCAGCAGCTTAGCGATTGATCCTGCAGCGAACACTGAAGCTTTCTTT.

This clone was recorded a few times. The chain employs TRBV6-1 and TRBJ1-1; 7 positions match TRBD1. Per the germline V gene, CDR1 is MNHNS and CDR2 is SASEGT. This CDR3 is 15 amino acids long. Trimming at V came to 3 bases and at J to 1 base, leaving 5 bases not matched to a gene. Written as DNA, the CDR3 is TGTGCCAGCAGTGAGAATACAGGGGCGAACACTGAAGCTTTCTTT. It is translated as CASSENTGANTEAFF.

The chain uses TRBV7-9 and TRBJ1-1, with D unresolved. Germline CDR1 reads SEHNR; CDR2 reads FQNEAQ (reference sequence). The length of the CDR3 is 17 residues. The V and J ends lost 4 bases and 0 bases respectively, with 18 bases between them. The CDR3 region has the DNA TGTGCCAGCAGCTCGCCCCCGGAGGCGCAGATGAACACTGAAGCTTTCTTT. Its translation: CASSSPPEAQMNTEAFF.

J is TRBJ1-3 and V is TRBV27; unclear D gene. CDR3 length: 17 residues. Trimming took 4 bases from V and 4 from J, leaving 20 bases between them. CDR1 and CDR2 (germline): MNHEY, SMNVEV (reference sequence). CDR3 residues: CASSSSRELRPGNTIYF. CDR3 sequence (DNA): TGTGCCAGCAGTTCCTCCCGGGAGCTCCGGCCCGGAAACACCATATATTTT.

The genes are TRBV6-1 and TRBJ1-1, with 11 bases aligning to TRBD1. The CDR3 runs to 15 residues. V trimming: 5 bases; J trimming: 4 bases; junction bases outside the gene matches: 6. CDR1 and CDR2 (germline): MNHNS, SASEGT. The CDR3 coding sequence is TGTGCCAGCAGTCCTCGGACAGGGGGCAGCACTGAAGCTTTCTTT. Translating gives CASSPRTGGSTEAFF.

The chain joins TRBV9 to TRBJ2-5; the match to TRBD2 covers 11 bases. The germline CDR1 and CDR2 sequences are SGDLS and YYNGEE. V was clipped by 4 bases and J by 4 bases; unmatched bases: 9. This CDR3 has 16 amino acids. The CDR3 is CASSPLGLAGGETQYF. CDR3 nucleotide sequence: TGTGCCAGCAGCCCCCTCGGACTAGCGGGTGGAGAGACCCAGTACTTC.

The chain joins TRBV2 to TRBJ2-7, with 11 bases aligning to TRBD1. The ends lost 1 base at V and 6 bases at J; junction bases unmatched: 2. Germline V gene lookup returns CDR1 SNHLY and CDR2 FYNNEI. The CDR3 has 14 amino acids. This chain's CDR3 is CASSEGTGGLEQYF. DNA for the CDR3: TGTGCCAGCAGTGAAGGGACAGGGGGCCTCGAGCAGTACTTC.